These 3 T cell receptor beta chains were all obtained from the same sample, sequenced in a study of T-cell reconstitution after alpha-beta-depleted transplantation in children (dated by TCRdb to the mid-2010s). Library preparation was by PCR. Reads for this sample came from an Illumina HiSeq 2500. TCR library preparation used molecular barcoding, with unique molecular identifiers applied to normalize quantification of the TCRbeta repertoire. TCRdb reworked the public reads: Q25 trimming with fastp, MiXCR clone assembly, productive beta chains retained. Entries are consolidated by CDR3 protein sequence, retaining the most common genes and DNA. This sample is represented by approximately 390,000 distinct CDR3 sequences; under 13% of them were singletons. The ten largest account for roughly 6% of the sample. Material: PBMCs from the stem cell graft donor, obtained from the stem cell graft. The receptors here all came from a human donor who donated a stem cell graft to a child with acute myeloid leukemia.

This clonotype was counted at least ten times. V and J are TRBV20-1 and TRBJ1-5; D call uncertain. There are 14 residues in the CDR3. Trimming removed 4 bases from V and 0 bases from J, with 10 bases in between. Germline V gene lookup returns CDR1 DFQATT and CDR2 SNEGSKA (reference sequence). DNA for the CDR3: TGCAGTGCTATTTCTTGGGATAGCAATCAGCCCCAGCATTTT. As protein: CSAISWDSNQPQHF.

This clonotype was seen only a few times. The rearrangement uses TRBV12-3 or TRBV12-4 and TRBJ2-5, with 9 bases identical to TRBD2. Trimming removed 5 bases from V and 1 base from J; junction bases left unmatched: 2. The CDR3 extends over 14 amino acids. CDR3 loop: CASSHSGGQETQYF. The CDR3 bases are TGTGCCAGCAGTCATAGCGGGGGCCAAGAGACCCAGTACTTC.

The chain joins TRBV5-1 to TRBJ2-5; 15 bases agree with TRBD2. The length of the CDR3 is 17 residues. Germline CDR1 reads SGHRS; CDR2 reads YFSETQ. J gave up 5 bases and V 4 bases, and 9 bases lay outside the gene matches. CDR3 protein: CASSPGLAGGERETQYF. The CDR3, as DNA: TGCGCCAGCAGCCCAGGACTAGCGGGAGGGGAGCGGGAGACCCAGTACTTC.